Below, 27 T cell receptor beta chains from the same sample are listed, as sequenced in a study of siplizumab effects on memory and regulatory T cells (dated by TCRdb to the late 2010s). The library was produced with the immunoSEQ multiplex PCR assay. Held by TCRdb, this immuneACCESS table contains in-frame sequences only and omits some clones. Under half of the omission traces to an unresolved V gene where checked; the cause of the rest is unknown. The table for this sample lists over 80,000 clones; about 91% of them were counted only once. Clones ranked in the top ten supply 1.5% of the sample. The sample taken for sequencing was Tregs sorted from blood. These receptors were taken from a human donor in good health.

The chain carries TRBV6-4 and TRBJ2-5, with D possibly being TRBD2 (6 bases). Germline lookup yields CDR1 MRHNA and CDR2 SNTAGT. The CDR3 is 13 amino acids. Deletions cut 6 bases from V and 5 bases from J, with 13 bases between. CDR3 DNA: TGTGCCAGCAGCCTTAGGGCGGGGGAGACCCAGTACTTC. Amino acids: CASSLRAGETQYF.

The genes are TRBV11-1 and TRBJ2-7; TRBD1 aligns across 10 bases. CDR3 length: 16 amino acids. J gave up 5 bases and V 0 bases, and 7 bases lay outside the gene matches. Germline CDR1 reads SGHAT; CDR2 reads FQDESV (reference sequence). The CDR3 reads CASSLARGQGTHEQYF. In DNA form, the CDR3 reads TGTGCCAGCAGCTTAGCGAGGGGACAGGGGACCCACGAGCAGTACTTC.

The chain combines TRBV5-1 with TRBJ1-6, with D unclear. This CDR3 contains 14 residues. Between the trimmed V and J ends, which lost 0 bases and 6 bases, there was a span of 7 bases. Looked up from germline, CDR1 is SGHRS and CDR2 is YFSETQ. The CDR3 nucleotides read TGCGCCAGCAGCTTGGGGCTTCTTAATTCACCCCTCCACTTT. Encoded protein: CASSLGLLNSPLHF.

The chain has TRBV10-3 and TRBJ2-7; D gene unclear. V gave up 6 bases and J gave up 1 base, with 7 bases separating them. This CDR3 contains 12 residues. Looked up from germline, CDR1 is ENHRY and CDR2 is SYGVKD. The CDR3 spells CAIRTESYEQYF. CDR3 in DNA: TGTGCCATCAGAACAGAATCCTACGAGCAGTACTTC.

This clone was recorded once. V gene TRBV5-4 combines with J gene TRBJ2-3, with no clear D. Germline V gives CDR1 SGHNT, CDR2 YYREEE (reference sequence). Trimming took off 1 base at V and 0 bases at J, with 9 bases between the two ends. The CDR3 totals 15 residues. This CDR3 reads CASSLSSFSTDTQYF. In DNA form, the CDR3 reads TGTGCCAGCAGCTTGTCGTCCTTCAGCACAGATACGCAGTATTTT. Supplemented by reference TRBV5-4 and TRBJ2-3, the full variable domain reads ETGVTQSPTHLIKTRGQQVTLRCSSQSGHNTVSWYQQALGQGPQFIFQYYREEENGRGNFPPRFSGLQFPNYSSELNVNALELDDSALYLCASSLSSFSTDTQYFGPGTRLTVL.

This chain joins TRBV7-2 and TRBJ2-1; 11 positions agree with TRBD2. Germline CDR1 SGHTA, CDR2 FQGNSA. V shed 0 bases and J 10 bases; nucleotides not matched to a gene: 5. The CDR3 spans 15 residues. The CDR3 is CASSLASGGAREQFF. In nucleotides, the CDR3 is TGTGCCAGCAGCTTAGCTAGCGGGGGGGCAAGGGAGCAGTTCTTC.

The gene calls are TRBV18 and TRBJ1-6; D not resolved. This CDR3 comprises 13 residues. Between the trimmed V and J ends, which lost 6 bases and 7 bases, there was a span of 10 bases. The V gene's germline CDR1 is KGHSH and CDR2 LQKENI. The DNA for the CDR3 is TGTGCCAGCTCTCCTAACACGAATTCACCCCTCCACTTT. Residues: CASSPNTNSPLHF.

CDR3: CASSGGGTDTQYF. DNA for the CDR3: TGTGCCAGCAGTGGGGGGGGCACAGATACGCAGTATTTT. The chain uses TRBV2 and TRBJ2-3; TRBD2 might be the D (6 bases). Germline-derived CDR1 and CDR2 are SNHLY and FYNNEI. This CDR3 is 13 amino acids long. Trimming left V 4 bases short and J 1 base short, with 6 bases between.

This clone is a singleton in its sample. CDR3 sequence reads: CASSQDRGNQPQHF. DNA for the CDR3: TGCGCCAGCAGTCAGGACAGGGGTAATCAGCCCCAGCATTTT. The chain combines TRBV4-3 with TRBJ1-5, with TRBD1 identical over 9 bases. Germline CDR1 LGHNA, CDR2 YSLEER. The CDR3 is 14 residues long. The V segment lost 6 bases and the J segment 4 bases; nucleotides outside the gene matches: 4.

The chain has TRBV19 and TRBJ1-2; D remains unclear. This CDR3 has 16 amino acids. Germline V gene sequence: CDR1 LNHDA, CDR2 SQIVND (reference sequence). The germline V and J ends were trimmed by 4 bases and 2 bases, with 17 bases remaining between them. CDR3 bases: TGTGCCAGTAGTAGGTCCCGAGGGAGGGCCAACTATGGCTACACCTTC. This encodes CASSRSRGRANYGYTF.

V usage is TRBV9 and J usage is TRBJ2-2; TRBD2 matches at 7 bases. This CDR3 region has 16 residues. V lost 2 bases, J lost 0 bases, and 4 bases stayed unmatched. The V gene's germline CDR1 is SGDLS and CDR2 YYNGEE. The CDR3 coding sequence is TGTGCCAGCAGCGTCAGCGGGGTAACGAACACCGGGGAGCTGTTTTTT. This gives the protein CASSVSGVTNTGELFF. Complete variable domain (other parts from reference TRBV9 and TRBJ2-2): DSGVTQTPKHLITATGQRVTLRCSPRSGDLSVYWYQQSLDQGLQFLIQYYNGEERAKGNILERFSAQQFPDLHSELNLSSLELGDSALYFCASSVSGVTNTGELFFGEGSRLTVL.

CDR3 coding DNA: TGTGCCAGCAGGGCGGGGACAGGGATCTTTACCCTCAATGAGCAGTTCTTC. Translating gives CASRAGTGIFTLNEQFF. The chain joins TRBV28 to TRBJ2-1; 9 nucleotides align to TRBD1. V was clipped by 6 bases and J by 6 bases; unmatched bases: 15. CDR1 and CDR2 from the germline V gene are MDHEN and SYDVKM. The CDR3 covers 17 residues.

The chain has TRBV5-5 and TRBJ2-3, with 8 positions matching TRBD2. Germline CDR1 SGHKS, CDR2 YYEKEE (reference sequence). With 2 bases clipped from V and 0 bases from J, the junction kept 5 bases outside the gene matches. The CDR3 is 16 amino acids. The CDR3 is CASSLGGGSSTDTQYF. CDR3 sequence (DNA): TGTGCCAGCAGCTTAGGCGGGGGGTCTAGCACAGATACGCAGTATTTT.

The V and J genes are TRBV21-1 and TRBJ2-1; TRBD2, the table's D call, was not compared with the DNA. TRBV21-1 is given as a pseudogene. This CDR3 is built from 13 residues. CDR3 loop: CATRGGSYNEQFF. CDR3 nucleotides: TGTGCCACCAGGGGGGGATCCTACAATGAGCAGTTCTTC.

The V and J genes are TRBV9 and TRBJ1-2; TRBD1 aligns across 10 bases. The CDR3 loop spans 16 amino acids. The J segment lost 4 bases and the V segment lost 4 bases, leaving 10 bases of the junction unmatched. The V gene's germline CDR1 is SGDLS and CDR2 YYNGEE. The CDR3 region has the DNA TGTGCCAGCAGCTATCACCTGGGACAGGGGCCCTATGGCTACACCTTC. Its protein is CASSYHLGQGPYGYTF. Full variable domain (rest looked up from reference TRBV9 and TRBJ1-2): DSGVTQTPKHLITATGQRVTLRCSPRSGDLSVYWYQQSLDQGLQFLIQYYNGEERAKGNILERFSAQQFPDLHSELNLSSLELGDSALYFCASSYHLGQGPYGYTFGSGTRLTVV.

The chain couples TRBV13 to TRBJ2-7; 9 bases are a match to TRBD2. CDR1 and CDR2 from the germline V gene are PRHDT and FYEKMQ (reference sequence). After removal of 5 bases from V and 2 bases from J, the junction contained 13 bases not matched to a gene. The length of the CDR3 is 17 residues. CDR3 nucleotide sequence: TGTGCCAGCAGCCCCCACCGAGCGGGGGGCAAAGCCTACGAGCAGTACTTC. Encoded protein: CASSPHRAGGKAYEQYF. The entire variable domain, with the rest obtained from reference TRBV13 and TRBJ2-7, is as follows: AAGVIQSPRHLIKEKRETATLKCYPIPRHDTVYWYQQGPGQDPQFLISFYEKMQSDKGSIPDRFSAQQFSDYHSELNMSSLELGDSALYFCASSPHRAGGKAYEQYFGPGTRLTVT.

The CDR3 sequence is CASSSAGGAETQYF. The CDR3 nucleotides read TGTGCCAGCAGCTCCGCCGGGGGGGCGGAGACCCAGTACTTC. This chain joins TRBV7-3 and TRBJ2-5; TRBD2 matches 8 bases. The CDR3 has 14 residues. In germline, CDR1 is SGHTA, CDR2 FQGTGA. Trimming took 4 bases from V and 5 from J; bases not matched to a gene: 6.

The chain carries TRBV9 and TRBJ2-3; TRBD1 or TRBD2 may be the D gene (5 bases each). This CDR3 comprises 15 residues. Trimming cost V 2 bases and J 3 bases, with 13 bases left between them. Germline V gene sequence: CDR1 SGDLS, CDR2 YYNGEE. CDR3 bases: TGTGCCAGCAGCGTTGAGGGGAGAGGGACAGATACGCAGTATTTT. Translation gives CASSVEGRGTDTQYF.

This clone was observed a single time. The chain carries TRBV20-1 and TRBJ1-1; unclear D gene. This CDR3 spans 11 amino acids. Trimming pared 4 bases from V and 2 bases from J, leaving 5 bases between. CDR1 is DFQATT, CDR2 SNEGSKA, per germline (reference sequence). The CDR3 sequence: CSAILNTEAFF. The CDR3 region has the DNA TGCAGTGCTATTTTAAACACTGAAGCTTTCTTT.

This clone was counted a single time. The CDR3 DNA reads TGCGCCAGCAGCCCGACAGGGGCGGGAGGCCAGCCCCAGCATTTT. This translates into CASSPTGAGGQPQHF. The chain carries TRBV5-1 and TRBJ1-5, with 8 bases identical to TRBD1. J gave up 7 bases and V 4 bases, and 10 bases lay outside the gene matches. From germline, CDR1 is SGHRS and CDR2 YFSETQ. This CDR3 is built from 15 residues.

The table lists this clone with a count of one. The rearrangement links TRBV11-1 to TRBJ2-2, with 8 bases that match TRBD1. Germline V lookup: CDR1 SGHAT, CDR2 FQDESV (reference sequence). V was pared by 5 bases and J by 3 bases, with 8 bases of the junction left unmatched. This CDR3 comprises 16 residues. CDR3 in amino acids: CASSTRTGTDTGELFF. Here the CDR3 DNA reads TGTGCCAGCAGCACTAGGACAGGGACAGACACCGGGGAGCTGTTTTTT.

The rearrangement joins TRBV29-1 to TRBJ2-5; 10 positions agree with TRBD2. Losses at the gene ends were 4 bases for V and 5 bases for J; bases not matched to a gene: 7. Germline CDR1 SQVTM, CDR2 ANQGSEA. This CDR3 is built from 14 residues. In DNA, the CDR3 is TGCAGCGTTGGGGCCGGGACTAGCGAGGAGACCCAGTACTTC. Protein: CSVGAGTSEETQYF.

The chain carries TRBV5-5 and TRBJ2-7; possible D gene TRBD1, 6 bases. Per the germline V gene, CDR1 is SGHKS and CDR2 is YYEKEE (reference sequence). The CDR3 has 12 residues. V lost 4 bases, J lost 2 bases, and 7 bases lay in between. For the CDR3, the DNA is TGTGCCAGCAGCGAGGGGGCCTACGAGCAGTACTTC. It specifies CASSEGAYEQYF.

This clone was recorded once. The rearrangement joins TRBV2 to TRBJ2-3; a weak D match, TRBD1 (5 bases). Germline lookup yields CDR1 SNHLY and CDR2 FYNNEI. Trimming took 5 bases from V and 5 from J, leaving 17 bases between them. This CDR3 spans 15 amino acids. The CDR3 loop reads CASSSLGRVGDTQYF. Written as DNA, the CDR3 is TGTGCCAGCAGTTCATTGGGCAGGGTGGGAGATACGCAGTATTTT.

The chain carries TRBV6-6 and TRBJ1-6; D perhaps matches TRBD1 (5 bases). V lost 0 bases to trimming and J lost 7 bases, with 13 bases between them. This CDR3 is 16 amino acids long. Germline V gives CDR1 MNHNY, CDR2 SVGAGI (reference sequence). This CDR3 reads CASSYSQGYYNSPLHF. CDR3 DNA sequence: TGTGCCAGCAGTTACTCCCAGGGTTATTACAATTCACCCCTCCACTTT.

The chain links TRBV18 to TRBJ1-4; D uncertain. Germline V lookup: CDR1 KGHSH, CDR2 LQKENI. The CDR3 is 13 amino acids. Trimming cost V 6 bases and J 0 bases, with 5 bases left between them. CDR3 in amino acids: CASSDATNEKLFF. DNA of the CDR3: TGTGCCAGCTCCGATGCAACTAATGAAAAACTGTTTTTT.

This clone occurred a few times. The CDR3 spells CASSYRGKYEETQYF. DNA for the CDR3: TGTGCCAGCAGTTACAGGGGGAAGTACGAAGAGACCCAGTACTTC. The rearrangement links TRBV6-5 to TRBJ2-5; tentative D call: TRBD1 (6 bases). Trimming took off 2 bases at V and 3 bases at J, with 13 bases between the two ends. Germline CDR1 reads MNHEY; CDR2 reads SVGAGI. This CDR3 comprises 15 residues.